These 25 T cell receptor beta chains were sequenced from one sample in a study of blood T cell repertoires in COVID-19. Libraries were prepared by immunoSEQ multiplex PCR; TCRdb keeps only in-frame clonotypes and omits some of them. The data hold about 280,000 clones, with 85% observed a single time. Source material: PBMCs or T cells enriched from blood (not recorded which). The receptors derive from a woman aged 45-60 years who had recovered from COVID-19.

This clone was observed a single time. The rearrangement joins TRBV6-5 to TRBJ1-1, with TRBD1 as a possible D gene (6 bases). V shed 5 bases and J shed 4 bases, with 14 bases lying between them. Germline CDR1 is MNHEY and CDR2 is SVGAGI. This CDR3 contains 14 residues. Here the CDR3 DNA reads TGTGCCAGCAGTCCCTCCACAGGGCGCACTGAAGCTTTCTTT. The encoded protein is CASSPSTGRTEAFF.

This clone was seen just once. The chain uses TRBV3-1 (or the pseudogene TRBV3-2) and TRBJ2-1; tentatively, D is TRBD1 (5 bases). This CDR3 spans 14 amino acids. Deletions cut 4 bases from V and 6 bases from J, with 13 bases between. Germline V gives CDR1 LGHDT, CDR2 YNNKEL (reference sequence). Written as DNA, the CDR3 is TGTGCCAGCAGCCCAATCAGGACAAGCAATGAGCAGTTCTTC. The encoded protein is CASSPIRTSNEQFF.

The table lists this clone with a count of one. The gene calls are TRBV28 and TRBJ1-3; 7 nucleotides agree with TRBD1. The germline V gene encodes CDR1 MDHEN and CDR2 SYDVKM. This CDR3 has 15 residues. Losses at the gene ends were 4 bases for V and 5 bases for J; bases not matched to a gene: 8. CDR3 coding DNA: TGTGCCAGCAGTTCCGCGGGACAGAAGAGAAACACCATATATTTT. Residues: CASSSAGQKRNTIYF.

The rearrangement joins TRBV19 to TRBJ1-2; 8 bases are a match to TRBD1. With V trimmed by 5 bases and J by 4 bases, 12 bases remained unmatched. CDR3 length: 16 amino acids. Per germline, CDR1 LNHDA and CDR2 SQIVND (reference sequence). CDR3 in amino acids: CASSSNVRGLRYGYTF. DNA for the CDR3: TGTGCCAGTAGTTCCAACGTCAGGGGGCTGCGCTATGGCTACACCTTC.

This chain uses TRBV19 with TRBJ1-2; D uncertain. Trimming stripped 5 bases from V and 0 bases from J, with 7 bases between. The CDR3 consists of 13 residues. The germline V gene encodes CDR1 LNHDA and CDR2 SQIVND (reference sequence). The CDR3 loop reads CASSLLANYGYTF. The CDR3 bases are TGTGCCAGTAGTTTGTTAGCTAACTATGGCTACACCTTC.

The chain joins TRBV28 to TRBJ1-5, with D maybe TRBD1 (5 bases). The germline V and J ends were trimmed by 1 base and 9 bases, with 16 bases remaining between them. Germline V gene sequence: CDR1 MDHEN, CDR2 SYDVKM. The CDR3 totals 15 residues. The CDR3 sequence is CASSLSSQGSRPQHF. The CDR3 DNA reads TGTGCCAGCAGTTTATCCTCGCAGGGTTCTCGGCCCCAGCATTTT. The full variable domain, in which reference TRBV28 and TRBJ1-5 provide the parts outside the CDR3, is DVKVTQSSRYLVKRTGEKVFLECVQDMDHENMFWYRQDPGLGLRLIYFSYDVKMKEKGDIPEGYSVSREKKERFSLILESASTNQTSMYLCASSLSSQGSRPQHFGDGTRLSIL.

This clone has a handful of counts. The chain recombines TRBV30 with TRBJ1-5; a possible D gene is TRBD1 (6 bases). This CDR3 is built from 13 residues. Germline V lookup: CDR1 GTSNPN, CDR2 SVGIG (reference sequence). V dropped 2 bases and J dropped 6 bases, with 11 bases sitting between them. The CDR3 coding sequence is TGTGCCTGGAGTACCAGGGGTTTTCAGCCCCAGCATTTT. This encodes CAWSTRGFQPQHF.

This clone is a singleton in its sample. This chain joins TRBV2 and TRBJ1-5; 10 bases align to TRBD1. This CDR3 is 14 amino acids long. J lost 10 bases, V lost 6 bases, and 9 bases had no gene match. Germline CDR1 SNHLY, CDR2 FYNNEI. The CDR3, as DNA: TGTGCCAGCAGGAAGAGGGACAGGGGACATCCCCAGCATTTT. The encoded protein is CASRKRDRGHPQHF.

The chain uses TRBV2 and TRBJ1-5; 7 bases are a match to TRBD1. From germline, CDR1 is SNHLY and CDR2 FYNNEI. Unmatched junction bases numbered 6, after V lost 6 bases and J lost 4 bases. This CDR3 region has 14 residues. Here the CDR3 DNA reads TGTGCCAGCAGGGCCGGGACAGCAAATCAGCCCCAGCATTTT. Amino acids: CASRAGTANQPQHF.

The rearrangement uses TRBV5-8 and TRBJ1-5; possibly TRBD1 for D (5 bases). The CDR3 consists of 16 residues. V lost 4 bases, J lost 2 bases, and 16 bases lay in between. The germline V gene has CDR1 SGHTS and CDR2 YDEGEE. CDR3 in amino acids: CASSPEYTGGNQPQHF. The DNA for the CDR3 is TGTGCCAGCAGCCCGGAGTACACAGGAGGCAATCAGCCCCAGCATTTT.

This sequence joins TRBV18 and TRBJ2-7, with TRBD1 matching over 7 bases. Per germline, CDR1 KGHSH and CDR2 LQKENI. The CDR3 totals 16 residues. Trimming at V came to 4 bases and at J to 2 bases, leaving 11 bases not matched to a gene. In DNA form, the CDR3 reads TGTGCCAGCTCACGACCGCAGACAGGGATTCCCTACGAGCAGTACTTC. Amino acids: CASSRPQTGIPYEQYF. The full variable domain, rest sourced from reference TRBV18 and TRBJ2-7, is NAGVMQNPRHLVRRRGQEARLRCSPMKGHSHVYWYRQLPEEGLKFMVYLQKENIIDESGMPKERFSAEFPKEGPSILRIQQVVRGDSAAYFCASSRPQTGIPYEQYFGPGTRLTVT.

This clone was recorded only once. The CDR3 here is CASRGQGWQPQHF. The CDR3 DNA sequence: TGTGCCAGCAGAGGACAGGGCTGGCAGCCCCAGCATTTT. The gene calls are TRBV2 and TRBJ1-5, with 8 positions matching TRBD1. The CDR3 runs 13 residues. The germline V gene encodes CDR1 SNHLY and CDR2 FYNNEI. With 6 bases clipped from V and 7 bases from J, the junction kept 5 bases outside the gene matches.

V and J are TRBV12-5 and TRBJ2-1; D may be TRBD1 (6 bases). Germline V CDR1 and CDR2: LGHNT, FRNRAP. Between the trimmed V and J ends, which lost 7 bases and 0 bases, there was a span of 13 bases. This CDR3 spans 15 amino acids. Here the CDR3 reads CASARETGSYNEQFF. The DNA of the CDR3 is TGTGCTAGTGCCAGGGAGACAGGCTCCTACAATGAGCAGTTCTTC. Variable domain in full (rest from reference TRBV12-5 and TRBJ2-1): DARVTQTPRHKVTEMGQEVTMRCQPILGHNTVFWYRQTMMQGLELLAYFRNRAPLDDSGMPKDRFSAEMPDATLATLKIQPSEPRDSAVYFCASARETGSYNEQFFGPGTRLTVL.

As to this clone: The sample has other DNA sequences that encode this CDR3 too. The chain uses TRBV7-9 and TRBJ2-3; D is unclear. Germline V CDR1 and CDR2: SEHNR, FQNEAQ (reference sequence). This CDR3 contains 13 residues. V lost 2 bases and J 0 bases, leaving 3 bases between the germline ends. The CDR3 sequence: CASSLLSTDTQYF. CDR3 in DNA: TGTGCCAGCAGCTTATTAAGCACAGATACGCAGTATTTT.

The chain joins TRBV19 to TRBJ1-2, with D perhaps TRBD1 (5 bases). The V gene's germline CDR1 is LNHDA and CDR2 SQIVND (reference sequence). CDR3 length: 13 residues. V was trimmed by 3 bases and J by 5 bases, leaving 10 bases between them. For the CDR3, the DNA is TGTGCCAGTAGTATGACGAGGACATATGGCTACACCTTC. This encodes CASSMTRTYGYTF.

This clone was observed a handful of times. The CDR3 spells CASTPDTIYGYTF. In DNA form, the CDR3 reads TGTGCCAGCACCCCGGACACGATCTATGGCTACACCTTC. This chain links TRBV5-8 with TRBJ1-2; D perhaps matches TRBD1 (5 bases). Per germline, CDR1 SGHTS and CDR2 YDEGEE. This CDR3 has 13 residues. V was cut by 6 bases and J by 4 bases, with 13 bases left in between.

This clone was detected once. This sample also contains other DNA sequences that code for the same CDR3. This chain joins TRBV28 and TRBJ1-5, with D perhaps matching TRBD1 (5 bases). Trimming removed 2 bases at V and 2 bases at J, with 7 bases between. There are 14 residues in the CDR3. Germline V gene data show CDR1 as MDHEN and CDR2 as SYDVKM. Here the CDR3 DNA reads TGTGCCAGCAGTTTAACGGGGGGCAATCAGCCCCAGCATTTT. Translated: CASSLTGGNQPQHF.

The V gene is TRBV18, the J gene TRBJ1-5; D not certain. V lost 3 bases and J lost 9, with 15 bases in between. CDR3 size: 14 residues. The germline V gene encodes CDR1 KGHSH and CDR2 LQKENI. CDR3 amino acids: CASSPGGTGRPQHF. The CDR3 DNA reads as TGTGCCAGCTCACCTGGCGGCACGGGTAGGCCCCAGCATTTT.

The chain joins TRBV3-1 (or the pseudogene TRBV3-2) to TRBJ1-4, with a tentative D call TRBD1 (6 bases). The germline V and J ends were trimmed by 0 bases and 12 bases, with 17 bases remaining between them. Germline V lookup: CDR1 LGHDT, CDR2 YNNKEL (reference sequence). CDR3 length: 15 amino acids. Here the CDR3 reads CASSQDHPRTAQLFF. The CDR3 DNA follows: TGTGCCAGCAGCCAAGATCACCCTAGGACAGCTCAACTGTTTTTT.

This clone was seen more than once but under ten times. V gene TRBV7-9 combines with J gene TRBJ1-2; TRBD1 agrees at 8 bases. With V trimmed by 2 bases and J by 7 bases, 21 bases remained unmatched. Looked up from germline, CDR1 is SEHNR and CDR2 is FQNEAQ (reference sequence). This CDR3 has 19 amino acids. CDR3 DNA: TGTGCCAGCAGCTTATTAAGTTACAGGACAGGGATTAATGTGTTTGGCTACACCTTC. Translating it yields CASSLLSYRTGINVFGYTF.

This chain links TRBV11-2 with TRBJ2-3; D unclear. The CDR3 length is 14 residues. The germline gives CDR1 SGHAT, CDR2 FQNNGV. V lost 5 bases to trimming and J lost 2 bases, with 11 bases between them. CDR3 DNA sequence: TGTGCCAGCAGCAATTCCCCTAACACAGATACGCAGTATTTT. This translates into CASSNSPNTDTQYF.

This chain joins TRBV27 and TRBJ2-7, with 8 bases lining up with TRBD1. V trimming: 1 base; J trimming: 5 bases; junction bases outside the gene matches: 10. CDR3 length: 16 amino acids. Germline CDR1 is MNHEY and CDR2 is SMNVEV (reference sequence). The CDR3 loop reads CASSLWAGGYKDEQYF. The CDR3 nucleotides read TGTGCCAGCAGTTTATGGGCAGGGGGCTACAAGGACGAGCAGTACTTC.

This clone was seen a single time. The V call is TRBV11-2, the J call TRBJ1-2; 10 bases fit TRBD1. CDR1 and CDR2 (germline): SGHAT, FQNNGV. The CDR3 length is 17 residues. The V gene end was trimmed by 7 bases and the J gene end by 8 bases; junction bases not matched to a gene: 19. The CDR3 DNA is TGTGCCAGCACCCACGCCGGGACAGGGGCACCCTTTGGAGGCTACACCTTC. Translating it yields CASTHAGTGAPFGGYTF.

The CDR3 protein is CASSISTGVGMNTEAFF. DNA for the CDR3: TGTGCCAGTAGTATATCGACAGGGGTAGGCATGAACACTGAAGCTTTCTTT. This chain joins TRBV19 and TRBJ1-1; 8 bases agree with TRBD1. Germline V gives CDR1 LNHDA, CDR2 SQIVND (reference sequence). The CDR3 totals 17 residues. V was pared by 2 bases and J by 0 bases, with 8 bases of the junction left unmatched. The variable domain in full, with the rest retrieved from reference TRBV19 and TRBJ1-1, is DGGITQSPKYLFRKEGQNVTLSCEQNLNHDAMYWYRQDPGQGLRLIYYSQIVNDFQKGDIAEGYSVSREKKESFPLTVTSAQKNPTAFYLCASSISTGVGMNTEAFFGQGTRLTVV.

V usage is TRBV29-1 and J usage is TRBJ2-1, with 11 bases fitting TRBD2. Germline V gene data show CDR1 as SQVTM and CDR2 as ANQGSEA. The CDR3 spans 14 residues. Germline trimming cut 4 bases from V and 4 bases from J; bases unmatched to any gene: 3. The CDR3, as DNA: TGCAGCGTTGGACTAGCGGGGCGGTACAATGAGCAGTTCTTC. The encoded protein is CSVGLAGRYNEQFF.